This T cell receptor (beta chain) was retrieved from a study of persistence of HIV-infected CD4 T cells. Study summary: Donors were ART-treated; their CMV- and Gag-responding CD4+ T cells were isolated.

The stimulus was lysate of CMV-infected fibroblasts, roughly 9.2 ug/mL. CD40L-negative CD69-negative CD45RO-high memory CD4+ T cells were sorted as populations depleted of antigen-responding cells. This was the immunoSEQ version 4 assay in survey mode. Method: immunoSEQ multiplex PCR; TCRdb's copy keeps in-frame clones and lacks some. The sample consists of roughly 30,000 clones, around 73% of them appearing once. On this clone itself: Antigen unknown.

Findings of the study overall: TCR oligoclonality correlated with proviral oligoclonality in the same sorted populations.

Looked up from germline, CDR1 is SGHDN and CDR2 is FVKESK. The CDR3 is made up of 14 amino acids. Trimming left V 1 base short and J 4 bases short, with 10 bases between. V gene TRBV14 combines with J gene TRBJ1-1, with a weak D call TRBD1 (5 bases). This sequence originates from an adult woman with HIV who was CMV-seropositive. Sample: CD4+ T cells sorted from PBMCs after roughly 18-hour stimulation, taken from a patient who received antiretroviral therapy. As DNA, the CDR3 is TGTGCCAGCAGCCAAGTCATCGGGGGCACTGAAGCTTTCTTT. Amino acid sequence: CASSQVIGGTEAFF.